The 12 T cell receptor beta chains below come from one sample, sequenced in a study of radiotherapy plus CTLA-4 blockade in lung cancer. The assay was immunoSEQ multiplex PCR, and TCRdb's table has in-frame clones only and misses some. This sample has around 130,000 clones, with just under 90% found just once. The material was peripheral blood, obtained from a patient treated with radiotherapy plus ipilimumab. Receptors originate from a human donor with non-small cell lung cancer that progressed on radiotherapy plus ipilimumab.

This clone was recorded once. V usage is TRBV6-5 and J usage is TRBJ1-2, with D unclear. V was pared by 7 bases and J by 6 bases, with 12 bases between. The CDR3 runs to 12 residues. Germline-derived CDR1 and CDR2 are MNHEY and SVGAGI. The CDR3 sequence: CASTTARDGYTF. CDR3 in DNA: TGTGCCAGCACGACGGCAAGGGATGGCTACACCTTC.

This clone was observed a single time. The chain has TRBV25-1 and TRBJ2-7, with D unresolved. Trimming cost V 4 bases and J 0 bases, with 4 bases left between them. This CDR3 is 12 amino acids long. The germline gives CDR1 MGHDK, CDR2 SYGVNS. CDR3 region: CASSATSYEQYF. Here the CDR3 DNA reads TGTGCCAGCAGTGCCACCTCCTACGAGCAGTACTTC.

This clone was seen once. The CDR3 bases are TGCGCCAGCAGCTTTTCAGGGGGGGTCACTGAAGCTTTCTTT. As protein: CASSFSGGVTEAFF. V is TRBV5-1 and J is TRBJ1-1, with 7 nucleotides matching TRBD1. V shed 2 bases, J shed 4 bases, and the junction held 5 bases outside the gene matches. CDR3 length equals 14 residues. The germline V gene has CDR1 SGHRS and CDR2 YFSETQ.

The chain has TRBV21-1 and TRBJ1-2; the table's D call, TRBD1, was not checked against the DNA. TRBV21-1 is noted as a pseudogene. CDR3 length: 17 residues. The CDR3 reads CASREGTGGSQRGGYTF. The CDR3 nucleotides are TGTGCCAGCAGGGAAGGGACAGGGGGCTCCCAAAGGGGTGGCTACACCTTC.

This chain joins TRBV10-2 and TRBJ2-5; D could derive from TRBD1 or TRBD2 (5 bases each). This CDR3 region has 13 residues. Germline V gene data show CDR1 as WSHSY and CDR2 as SAAADI. Deletions cut 9 bases from V and 0 bases from J, with 11 bases between. The CDR3 coding sequence is TGCGCCAGTCGGGGACGGAACCAAGAGACCCAGTACTTC. Translation: CASRGRNQETQYF.

The chain is built from TRBV6-5 and TRBJ1-2, with unresolved D. There are 13 residues in the CDR3. Germline values: CDR1 MNHEY, CDR2 SVGAGI. V was cut by 6 bases and J by 2 bases, with 10 bases left in between. CDR3 nucleotide sequence: TGTGCCAGCAGGCTCGACGGGAACTATGGCTACACCTTC. Translating gives CASRLDGNYGYTF.

This chain uses TRBV5-1 with TRBJ1-1; D is unclear. The V end was cut by 1 base, the J end by 5 bases, with 12 bases between. This CDR3 spans 14 amino acids. Germline values: CDR1 SGHRS, CDR2 YFSETQ. The CDR3, as DNA: TGCGCCAGCAGCTTGAGAGCAGACGGGACTGAAGCTTTCTTT. Translating it yields CASSLRADGTEAFF.

The chain is built from TRBV19 and TRBJ1-1; maybe TRBD1 (6 bases). This CDR3 has 13 residues. The V end was cut by 10 bases, the J end by 2 bases, with 14 bases between. Germline assignment: CDR1 LNHDA and CDR2 SQIVND (reference sequence). The CDR3 region is CATRDTGNTEAFF. DNA of the CDR3: TGTGCCACCAGGGACACCGGAAACACTGAAGCTTTCTTT.

This chain joins TRBV9 and TRBJ2-2, with no clear D. The length of the CDR3 is 15 residues. The V gene lost 5 bases and the J gene lost 4 bases, with 15 bases spanning the gap. Looked up from germline, CDR1 is SGDLS and CDR2 is YYNGEE. This CDR3 is CASSEHLKGTGELFF. For the CDR3, the DNA is TGTGCCAGCAGTGAACACCTGAAGGGCACCGGGGAGCTGTTTTTT. The variable domain in full, completed from reference TRBV9 and TRBJ2-2, reads DSGVTQTPKHLITATGQRVTLRCSPRSGDLSVYWYQQSLDQGLQFLIQYYNGEERAKGNILERFSAQQFPDLHSELNLSSLELGDSALYFCASSEHLKGTGELFFGEGSRLTVL.

V and J are TRBV6-1 and TRBJ2-1; TRBD2 matches 9 bases. Trimming removed 4 bases from V and 0 bases from J; junction bases left unmatched: 4. Germline CDR1 MNHNS, CDR2 SASEGT. The CDR3 extends over 16 amino acids. The chain's CDR3 is CASSALSGSSYNEQFF. CDR3 coding DNA: TGTGCCAGCAGTGCCCTTAGCGGGAGCTCCTACAATGAGCAGTTCTTC.

The J gene is TRBJ2-7, the V gene TRBV27, with a weak D call TRBD2 (6 bases). V lost 5 bases and J 2 bases, leaving 16 bases between the germline ends. This CDR3 is 15 amino acids long. Germline CDR1 is MNHEY and CDR2 is SMNVEV (reference sequence). The CDR3 loop is CASSTLRDSTYEQYF. The CDR3 bases are TGTGCCAGCAGTACCCTCCGGGACTCGACCTACGAGCAGTACTTC.

The chain couples TRBV6-6 to TRBJ2-7, with 13 bases identical to TRBD2. The CDR3 is 16 residues long. Germline-derived CDR1 and CDR2 are MNHNY and SVGAGI (reference sequence). V lost 5 bases and J lost 6; bases outside the gene matches: 10. The CDR3 nucleotides read TGTGCCAGCAGTCGCGCCACTAGCGGGAGGGCCTTCGAGCAGTACTTC. It translates to CASSRATSGRAFEQYF.